This TCR beta chain was captured by sequencing in a study of blood T cell repertoires in COVID-19 (dated by TCRdb to the early 2020s). Background on the whole study: Samples covering the acute and convalescent phases of COVID-19 were provided by collaborators in the United States, Italy and Spain. Samples were obtained from the ongoing ImmuneRACE study (first 160 participants) and from about 1,300 subjects provided by 6 global collaborators. Sample metadata almost always included a de-identified subject ID, COVID-19 status, age in years and sex. Where available, HLA class I and class II types were obtained from metadata supplied by the sample provider rather than from assay-based typing. Subjects who had been exposed to COVID-19, were actively infected with it, or had recovered from it provided the deeply sampled blood TCRbeta repertoires that made up the dataset. The repertoires were made available in a free public database intended to serve as a resource for research on the immune response to SARS-CoV-2. The material from the prospective study consisted of cDNA or gDNA derived from T cells, B-cell-depleted T cells, or PBMCs.

Each collaborating institution followed its own protocols to collect whole blood in K2EDTA tubes. Collaborator samples were shipped for TCRbeta analysis as frozen whole blood, isolated PBMCs, or DNA extracted from either sample type. The germline V gene encodes CDR1 LNHDA and CDR2 SQIVND (reference sequence). Spanning cysteine to phenylalanine, the CDR3 consists of 16 amino acids. Only the CDR3 DNA is retained, 48 bases long and in frame from the first base. The germline ends are 17 bases apart after V is trimmed by 9 bases and J by 0 bases. TCRbeta CDR3 regions were amplified from genomic DNA by means of the immunoSEQ Assay, a bias-controlled multiplex PCR. In the source study's methods: Nucleated cell counts per sample were estimated from amplification of reference gene primers within the assay. To quantify the absolute abundance of each unique TCRbeta CDR3 rearrangement, sequence reads were collapsed and filtered. For each sample, productive Simpson clonality was calculated by taking the square root of Simpson's diversity index across productive rearrangements. TCRdb stores this immuneACCESS table with in-frame sequences only. Part of the clones is absent; in the studies checked, under half of the shortfall reflects unresolved V genes, and no reason is known for the rest. V and J calls and clone size are as listed in that table; D and trimming were resolved from the DNA. The sample contains under 200,000 clones, around 87% of them found a single time. Together, the top ten hold 3% to 4.5% of the sample.

The study at large found these results: The quantity of clinical and demographic metadata differed by source and by participant and was supplied without curation.

Of note for this clone: Which antigen it targets is not known. No clone much larger than this one lies a single base away; base qualities are absent.

The clonotype comes from a man between 18 and 29 years old with active or convalescent COVID-19. Sequencing was carried out using peripheral blood. In this chain, TRBV19 is recombined with TRBJ2-2; possibly the D gene is TRBD2, per 5 matching bases. The CDR3 protein: CASEGGTKANTGELFF. The DNA sequence is TGTGCCAGCGAGGGCGGCACGAAAGCGAACACCGGGGAGCTGTTTTTT.